Shown below are 6 T cell receptor beta chains from a single sample sequenced in a study of T cells in Graves' hyperthyroidism and ophthalmopathy (dated by TCRdb to the late 2010s). Libraries were built with multiplex PCR. The instrument given in TCRdb is Illumina HiSeq 2000. Amplification of TCR beta CDR3 regions was carried out from RNA transcripts. A first-round RT-PCR of the TCR CDR3 used the HTBI primer set with the Qiagen OneStep RT-PCR kit. Starting from the raw public reads, TCRdb applied fastp trimming at Q25, assembled clones with MiXCR and retained in-frame beta chains. CDR3 protein sequences are deduplicated, and each keeps its most common genes and DNA. The sample has roughly 500,000 distinct CDR3 sequences on record, roughly 14% of them singletons. 5% to 7% of the sample is taken by the ten largest. Material for sequencing was blood. These TCRs come from a woman in her thirties with Graves' hyperthyroidism that later progressed to Graves' ophthalmopathy.

This clonotype was picked up a small number of times. The chain couples TRBV5-1 to TRBJ2-1, with a possible D match to TRBD2 (6 bases). The V gene's germline CDR1 is SGHRS and CDR2 YFSETQ. This CDR3 comprises 15 residues. V was shortened by 1 base and J by 5 bases, with 13 bases between the two germline ends. In DNA form, the CDR3 reads TGCGCCAGCAGCTTGTACCGGGACTTCAACAATGAGCAGTTCTTC. This codes for CASSLYRDFNNEQFF.

This clonotype has just a few counts. The J gene is TRBJ2-2, the V gene TRBV28; possibly TRBD1 for D (7 bases). The CDR3 runs 16 residues. Germline V gives CDR1 MDHEN, CDR2 SYDVKM. V lost 6 bases to trimming and J lost 3 bases, with 17 bases between them. As DNA, the CDR3 is TGTGCCAGCAGCCGCCGGGACAGCGGGTACACCGGGGAGCTGTTTTTT. The encoded protein is CASSRRDSGYTGELFF.

The chain is built from TRBV7-9 and TRBJ1-6, with unresolved D. Trimming took off 5 bases at V and 9 bases at J, with 11 bases between the two ends. CDR1 and CDR2 from the germline V gene are SEHNR and FQNEAQ (reference sequence). The CDR3 covers 13 residues. The CDR3 region has the DNA TGTGCCAGCAGCCTCGAGGGATTTTCACCCCTCCACTTT. It codes for CASSLEGFSPLHF.

In the case of this clonotype: At one end, the junction sequence differs from germline, possibly due to a read error. The genes are TRBV24-1 and TRBJ2-1; D is undetermined. Germline CDR1 KGHDR, CDR2 SFDVKD. The CDR3 has 13 amino acids. The CDR3 region has the DNA TGTGCCGCCAGTGATCCCCAATGGAATGAGCAGTTCTTC. It is translated as CAASDPQWNEQFF.

The chain uses TRBV5-6 and TRBJ1-1; the D gene is possibly TRBD1 (6 bases). The V gene lost 4 bases and the J gene lost 1 base, with 14 bases spanning the gap. There are 15 residues in the CDR3. Germline CDR1 and CDR2: SGHDT and YYEEEE. Here the CDR3 reads CASSTPSTGNTEAFF. As DNA, the CDR3 is TGTGCCAGCAGCACACCCTCGACAGGGAACACTGAAGCTTTCTTT.

In this sample, this clonotype turned up many times. The V call is TRBV6-1, the J call TRBJ2-2, with 7 bases identical to TRBD1. The length of the CDR3 is 15 residues. V shed 5 bases, J shed 2 bases, and the junction held 5 bases outside the gene matches. Germline assignment: CDR1 MNHNS and CDR2 SASEGT. The CDR3 loop reads CASSFGQVNTGELFF. For the CDR3, the DNA is TGTGCCAGCAGTTTCGGACAGGTCAACACCGGGGAGCTGTTTTTT.